A selection of T cell receptor beta chains follows, all from one sample in a study of shared clonotypes between healthy human individuals. The assay was immunoSEQ multiplex PCR, and TCRdb's table has in-frame clones only and misses some. The top ten clones hold approximately 0.39% of a sample with about 2.3 million clones, 92% of them seen once. Source material: naive CD4+ T cells from PBMCs. The receptors come from a man aged 18 to 29 in good health. Some clones in this sample may be carry-over from other donors' samples. Both conserved end residues are part of each CDR3. The D gene is left open where the match is weak. Not all rows give a size; the values are once, few, many and, for expanded clones, a class.

D,J,V,size,DNA,CDR3
TRBD1,TRBJ1-6,TRBV6-5,once,TGTGCCAGCAGATCCGGGACAGTGAATAATTCACCCCTCCACTTT,CASRSGTVNNSPLHF
-,TRBJ1-2,TRBV9,-,TGTGCCAGCAGCTTCCAAACGGGGGCAGGAGGCTACACCTTC,CASSFQTGAGGYTF
-,TRBJ2-3,TRBV29-1,once,TGCAGCGTTGAGGAGGGGGGGAGGGATACGCAGTATTTT,CSVEEGGRDTQYF
TRBD1,TRBJ2-3,TRBV6-1,-,TGTGCCAGCAAGGACAGGGGATGGACAGATACGCAGTATTTT,CASKDRGWTDTQYF
TRBD2,TRBJ2-1,TRBV5-1,-,TGCGCCAGCAGCTTGAAGGTATCCCGGGGGGGTGAGCAGTTCTTC,CASSLKVSRGGEQFF
-,TRBJ1-2,TRBV29-1,once,TGCAGCGTTGAGGACAGAAGGCGAGGCTACACCTTC,CSVEDRRRGYTF
TRBD1,TRBJ2-6,TRBV11-2,-,TGTGCCAGCAGCTTAGATCGTCCCCGGACAGGGTTGGGCGGGGCCAACGTCCTGACTTTC,CASSLDRPRTGLGGANVLTF
-,TRBJ2-1,TRBV6-6,once,TGTGCCAGCAGTTCCCTGGTAAGGCAGTTCTTC,CASSSLVRQFF
TRBD2,TRBJ2-1,TRBV5-1,-,TGCGCCAGCAGCAATGGAGGTCTAGCGGGGTACAATGAGCAGTTCTTC,CASSNGGLAGYNEQFF
-,TRBJ1-3,TRBV30,-,TGTGCCTGGAGTGTAGGGAAACGCTCTGGAAACACCATATATTTT,CAWSVGKRSGNTIYF
TRBD1,TRBJ1-2,TRBV6-5,-,TGTGCCGGCAGCTGGGGAGGGGGCGAAGTCTATGGCTACACCTTC,CAGSWGGGEVYGYTF
TRBD2,TRBJ2-5,TRBV11-3,-,TGTGCCAGCAGCGGGCCCGGGGGGGCCCAAGAGACCCAGTACTTC,CASSGPGGAQETQYF
TRBD1,TRBJ1-1,TRBV6-5,-,TGTGCCAGCAGTGTCCCACAGGGGTACACTGAAGCTTTCTTT,CASSVPQGYTEAFF
-,TRBJ1-1,TRBV7-9,-,TGTGCCAGCAGCTTAGCGTTCGGGGAAGGGGGTGCTTTCTTT,CASSLAFGEGGAFF
TRBD1,TRBJ2-3,TRBV28,-,TGTGCCAGCAGGGCCTCCGGGACAGGGGGTTCAGATACGCAGTATTTT,CASRASGTGGSDTQYF
-,TRBJ2-6,TRBV7-9,once,TGTGCCAGCAGCTACAGGGCAGGGGCCAACGTCCTGACTTTC,CASSYRAGANVLTF
-,TRBJ2-7,TRBV5-1,once,TGCGCCAGCAGCCGGGGAGGGGACAGACTTTACGAGCAGTACTTC,CASSRGGDRLYEQYF
TRBD2,TRBJ2-1,TRBV7-8,few,TGTGCCAGCAGCCCTACTAGCGGTCGGGACAATGAGCAGTTCTTC,CASSPTSGRDNEQFF
TRBD1,TRBJ1-2,TRBV28,-,TGTGCCAGCAGTTCAGGACAGGTCAGCTGGGGCTACACCTTC,CASSSGQVSWGYTF
-,TRBJ1-2,TRBV2,-,TGTGCCAGCAGCGAAGGACGGACTAACTATGGCTACACCTTC,CASSEGRTNYGYTF
-,TRBJ2-7,TRBV7-2,-,TGTGCCAGCAGCTTAGTAATTTCCTACGAGCAGTACTTC,CASSLVISYEQYF
-,TRBJ2-7,TRBV30,-,TGTGCCTGGAGTATAGGTTATTTCTACGAGCAGTACTTC,CAWSIGYFYEQYF
-,TRBJ1-4,TRBV7-9,-,TGTGCCAGCAGCTTGTCACGGGACGAAAAACTGTTTTTT,CASSLSRDEKLFF